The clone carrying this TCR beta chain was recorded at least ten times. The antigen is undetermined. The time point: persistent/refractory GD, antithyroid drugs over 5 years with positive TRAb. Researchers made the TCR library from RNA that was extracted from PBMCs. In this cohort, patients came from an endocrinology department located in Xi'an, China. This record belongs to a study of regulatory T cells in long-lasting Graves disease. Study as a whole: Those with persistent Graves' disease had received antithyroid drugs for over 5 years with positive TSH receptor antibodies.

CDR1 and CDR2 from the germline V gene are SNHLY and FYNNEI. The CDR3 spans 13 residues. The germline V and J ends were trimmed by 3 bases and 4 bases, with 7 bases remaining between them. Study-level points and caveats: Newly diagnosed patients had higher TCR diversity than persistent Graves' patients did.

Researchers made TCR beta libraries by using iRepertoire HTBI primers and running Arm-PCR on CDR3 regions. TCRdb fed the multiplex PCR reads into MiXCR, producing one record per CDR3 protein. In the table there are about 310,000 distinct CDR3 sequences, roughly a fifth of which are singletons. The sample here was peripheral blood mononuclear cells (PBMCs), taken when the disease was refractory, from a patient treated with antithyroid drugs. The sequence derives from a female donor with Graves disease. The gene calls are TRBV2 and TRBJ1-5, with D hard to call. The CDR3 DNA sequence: TGTGCCAGCAGTGATGATGGAAATCAGCCCCAGCATTTT. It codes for CASSDDGNQPQHF.